Listed below are T cell receptor beta chains from one sample, sequenced in a study of coeliac disease. The assay was immunoSEQ multiplex PCR, and TCRdb's table has in-frame clones only and misses some. The repertoire includes about 4,000 clones, around 63% of them detected once, and about 6% sits in the top ten. The specimen sequenced was lymphocytes from the gut lamina propria. The source of these receptors is a man between 65 and 85 years old without celiac disease. CDR3s include the opening cysteine and the closing phenylalanine or tryptophan. A D gene is named only where the DNA matches it firmly. Size tells how often a clone was seen (once, few, many) or the class of an expanded clone, and some rows leave it out.

d_gene	v_gene	j_gene	abundance	CDR3nt	CDR3aa
-	TRBV5-6	TRBJ2-7	-	TGTGCCAGCAGCTTGGTTCCAGGGGAGCAGTTCGAGCAGTACTTC	CASSLVPGEQFEQYF
-	TRBV6-4	TRBJ2-7	medium-sized	TGTGCCAGCAGGGGTGGACAGAATAACTCCTACGAGCAGTACTTC	CASRGGQNNSYEQYF
-	TRBV28	TRBJ1-3	medium-sized	TGTGCCAGCTCTCTCATTCGGGGGTTCGAAAACACCATATATTTT	CASSLIRGFENTIYF
-	TRBV2	TRBJ1-1	-	TGTGCCAGCTTAATCCGTGGGGGCGCGGACACTGAAGCTTTCTTT	CASLIRGGADTEAFF
TRBD1	TRBV11-2	TRBJ1-3	-	TGTGCCAGCAGCCCCGTGGCAGGGGGACGCACCATATATTTT	CASSPVAGGRTIYF
-	TRBV5-8	TRBJ2-1	few	TGTGCCAGCAGCTTGCTCCAGCGGACTGACAATGAGCAGTTCTTC	CASSLLQRTDNEQFF
TRBD2	TRBV9	TRBJ2-7	-	TGTGCCAGCAGCGTAGTGTCTAGCGGCATTTACGAGCAGTACTTC	CASSVVSSGIYEQYF
TRBD1	TRBV28	TRBJ2-7	few	TGTGCCATCCGTGGGACAGGGGGCTACGAGCAGTACTTC	CAIRGTGGYEQYF
TRBD1	TRBV15	TRBJ1-5	few	TGTGCCACCAGCAGCCCCACCTCAGGGACAGGGGGTCATCAGCCCCAGCATTTT	CATSSPTSGTGGHQPQHF
-	TRBV6-5	TRBJ1-1	-	TGTGCCAGCAGTTACTCGTTAACGGGGAACCCTGAAGCTTTCTTT	CASSYSLTGNPEAFF
-	TRBV28	TRBJ2-5	-	TGTGCCAGCAGTTTATTGATGGGGGGGGCGGAGACCCAGTACTTC	CASSLLMGGAETQYF
TRBD2	TRBV4-2	TRBJ2-5	-	TGTGCCAGCAGCCAAGAGACGGGGGGGTACCAAGAGACCCAGTACTTC	CASSQETGGYQETQYF
-	TRBV7-2	TRBJ2-3	-	TGTGCCAGCAGCTCACAACGTCTAGCCCTCGCCGCAGATACGCAGTATTTT	CASSSQRLALAADTQYF
TRBD1	TRBV4-2	TRBJ2-3	-	TGTGCCAGCAGCCCGATGCGGGACAGGGGCACAGATACGCAGTATTTT	CASSPMRDRGTDTQYF
TRBD1	TRBV6-1	TRBJ1-2	-	TGTGCCAGCAGTGCTTGGGCAGGGGGAGGTAGGGACTATGGCTACACCTTC	CASSAWAGGGRDYGYTF
TRBD1	TRBV7-9	TRBJ2-1	-	TGTGCCAGCAGCCCAATAGGCAGGGGGCGCGGCAATGAGCAGTTCTTC	CASSPIGRGRGNEQFF
-	TRBV5-1	TRBJ1-2	-	TGCGCCAGCAGCTTGGTACCAGATAACTATGGCTACACCTTC	CASSLVPDNYGYTF
-	TRBV6-6	TRBJ1-5	-	TGTGCCAGCAAGGCAGCGAGCAATCAGCCCCAGCATTTT	CASKAASNQPQHF
-	TRBV2	TRBJ1-1	few	TGTGCCAGCAGGAGCAGGGTAAACACTGAAGCTTTCTTT	CASRSRVNTEAFF
TRBD2	TRBV7-2	TRBJ2-5	-	TGTGCCAGCAGCTTAGTTTTGGGGGGGGAGACCCAGTACTTC	CASSLVLGGETQYF
-	TRBV7-8	TRBJ2-1	few	TGTGCCAGCAGCCCTCAGCGTGGCTCCTACAATGAGCAGTTCTTC	CASSPQRGSYNEQFF
-	TRBV9	TRBJ2-3	-	TGTGCCAGCAGCGTAGGGCATCAGAATGGAGATACGCAGTATTTT	CASSVGHQNGDTQYF
TRBD1	TRBV23-1	TRBJ2-1	-	TGCGCCAGCAGTCAATTAACGGCGATCACTCCCCCGGGACAGGGTGACGAGCAGTTCTTC	CASSQLTAITPPGQGDEQFF
-	TRBV6-1	TRBJ2-3	-	TGTGCCAGCAGTTGGACAAGGACAGATACGCAGTATTTT	CASSWTRTDTQYF
-	TRBV5-6	TRBJ1-6	large	TGTGCCAGCAGCAGCCAGGGAAGGTCGTTTTATAATTCACCCCTCCACTTT	CASSSQGRSFYNSPLHF
-	TRBV7-2	TRBJ1-1	-	TGTGCCAGCAGCCGTCCGGGACACATCCCTTTCTTT	CASSRPGHIPFF
-	TRBV4-2	TRBJ1-1	once	TGTGCCAGCAGCAGGACACCGGGACAAAGCAACACTGAAGCTTTCTTT	CASSRTPGQSNTEAFF
-	TRBV7-2	TRBJ2-1	large	TGTGCCAGCAGCCGCCGGGGGGCGGGGGCGCAGTTCTTC	CASSRRGAGAQFF
-	TRBV7-2	TRBJ1-6	few	TGTGCCAGCAGCTTCTATAATTCCCCCCTCCACTTT	CASSFYNSPLHF
TRBD2	TRBV7-3	TRBJ2-5	medium-sized	TGTGCCAGCAGCTGGGGACTAGCGGGGGCCCAGTACTTC	CASSWGLAGAQYF
-	TRBV19	TRBJ1-3	-	TGTGCCAGTAGTAACCGGCAGGGGACATTGGTTGGAAACACCACATATTTT	CASSNRQGTLVGNTTYF
-	TRBV10-1	TRBJ2-7	few	TGCGCCAGCTGTAGGGGATCCTACGAGCAGTACTTC	CASCRGSYEQYF
-	TRBV7-2	TRBJ2-5	-	TGTGCCAGCAGCTACCCGGGACAAGGGGACCAAGAGACCCAGTACTTC	CASSYPGQGDQETQYF
TRBD1	TRBV11-2	TRBJ1-2	-	TGTGCCAGCAGCTTCACGACAGGGGGAAATGCTAAGGGCTACACCTTC	CASSFTTGGNAKGYTF
TRBD1	TRBV6-5	TRBJ2-1	-	TGTGCCAGCAGTTACTCGGCAGGGGGCAGCCACAATGAGCAGTTCTTC	CASSYSAGGSHNEQFF
-	TRBV29-1	TRBJ2-7	few	TGCAGCGTTGAGAACGTGCGAGAGCAGTACTTC	CSVENVREQYF
TRBD2	TRBV14	TRBJ2-3	-	TGTGCCAGCAGCCAAACGGCTAGCGGGGGTTTAGATACGCAGTATTTT	CASSQTASGGLDTQYF
-	TRBV11-2	TRBJ1-1	-	TGTGCCAGCAGCTTAGCCGGGACACTGAACACTGAAGCTTTCTTT	CASSLAGTLNTEAFF
-	TRBV6-5	TRBJ1-4	-	TGTGCCAGCAGACTCCAGGGGACTAATGAAAAACTGTTTTTT	CASRLQGTNEKLFF
TRBD2	TRBV27	TRBJ2-5	once	TGTGCCAGCAGTTGGGGACTAGCGGGGCAAGAGCAGTACTTC	CASSWGLAGQEQYF